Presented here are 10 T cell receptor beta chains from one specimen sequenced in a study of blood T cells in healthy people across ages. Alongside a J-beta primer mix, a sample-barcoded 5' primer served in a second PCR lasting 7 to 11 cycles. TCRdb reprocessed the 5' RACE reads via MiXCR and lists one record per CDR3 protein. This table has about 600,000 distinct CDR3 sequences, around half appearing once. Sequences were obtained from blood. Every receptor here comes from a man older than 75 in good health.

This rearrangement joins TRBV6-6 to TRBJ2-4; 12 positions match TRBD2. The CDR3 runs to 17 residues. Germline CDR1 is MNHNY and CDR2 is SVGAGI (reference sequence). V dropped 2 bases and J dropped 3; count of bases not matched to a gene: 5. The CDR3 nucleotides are TGTGCCAGCAGTTACACCCCGACTAGCGGGGGCAAAAACATTCAGTACTTC. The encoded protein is CASSYTPTSGGKNIQYF.

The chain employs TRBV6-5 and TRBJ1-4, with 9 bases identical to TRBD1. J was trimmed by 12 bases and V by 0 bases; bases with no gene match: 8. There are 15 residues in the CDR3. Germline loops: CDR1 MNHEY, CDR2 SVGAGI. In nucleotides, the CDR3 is TGTGCCAGCAGTTACTCGAAGGGACAGGGCAGGGAACTGTTTTTT. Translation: CASSYSKGQGRELFF.

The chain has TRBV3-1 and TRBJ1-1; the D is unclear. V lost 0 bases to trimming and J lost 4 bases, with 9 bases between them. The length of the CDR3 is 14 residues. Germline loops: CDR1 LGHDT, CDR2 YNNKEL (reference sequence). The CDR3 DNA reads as TGTGCCAGCAGCCAAGAGAGCAGAGGCACTGAAGCTTTCTTT. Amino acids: CASSQESRGTEAFF.

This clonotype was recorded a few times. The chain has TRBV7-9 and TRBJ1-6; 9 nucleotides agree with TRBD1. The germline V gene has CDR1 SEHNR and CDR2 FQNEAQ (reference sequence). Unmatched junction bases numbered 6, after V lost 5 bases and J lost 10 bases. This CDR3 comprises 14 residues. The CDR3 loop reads CASSRPGTGSPLHF. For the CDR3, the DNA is TGTGCCAGCAGCCGTCCCGGGACAGGGTCACCCCTCCACTTT.

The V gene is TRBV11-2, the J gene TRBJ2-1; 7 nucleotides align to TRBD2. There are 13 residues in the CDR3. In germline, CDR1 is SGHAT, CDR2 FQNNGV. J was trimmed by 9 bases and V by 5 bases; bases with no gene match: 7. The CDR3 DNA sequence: TGTGCCAGCAGCCCGACTAGCTTGGGTGAGCAGTTCTTC. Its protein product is CASSPTSLGEQFF.

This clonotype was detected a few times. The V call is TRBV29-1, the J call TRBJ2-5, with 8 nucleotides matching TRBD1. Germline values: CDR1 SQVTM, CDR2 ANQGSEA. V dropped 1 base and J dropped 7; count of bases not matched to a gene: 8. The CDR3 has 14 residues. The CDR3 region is CSVEGQGAWGTQYF. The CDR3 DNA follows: TGCAGCGTTGAAGGCCAGGGGGCTTGGGGGACCCAGTACTTC.

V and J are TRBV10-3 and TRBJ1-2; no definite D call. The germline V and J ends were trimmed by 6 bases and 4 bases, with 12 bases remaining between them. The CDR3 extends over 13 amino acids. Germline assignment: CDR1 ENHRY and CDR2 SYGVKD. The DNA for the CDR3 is TGTGCCATCAGCCCCACGGGGATCTATGGCTACACCTTC. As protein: CAISPTGIYGYTF.

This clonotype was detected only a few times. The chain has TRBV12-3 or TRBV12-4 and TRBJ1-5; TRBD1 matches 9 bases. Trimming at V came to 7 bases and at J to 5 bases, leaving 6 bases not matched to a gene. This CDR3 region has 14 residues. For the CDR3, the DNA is TGTGCCAGCACCCACAGGGGGCTTGATCAGCCCCAGCATTTT. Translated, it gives CASTHRGLDQPQHF.

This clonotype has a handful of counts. CDR3 DNA: TGCAGCGTGCCCCGACTAGCGGGAGGCATGGATACGCAGTATTTT. Residues: CSVPRLAGGMDTQYF. The chain links TRBV29-1 to TRBJ2-3; 13 bases fit TRBD2. The V and J ends lost 6 bases and 6 bases, in that order; junction bases with no gene match: 9. Germline V lookup: CDR1 SQVTM, CDR2 ANQGSEA. This CDR3 spans 15 amino acids.

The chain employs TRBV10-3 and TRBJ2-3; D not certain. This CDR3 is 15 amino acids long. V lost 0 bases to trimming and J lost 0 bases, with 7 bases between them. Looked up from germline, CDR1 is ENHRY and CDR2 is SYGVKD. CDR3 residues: CAISESVESTDTQYF. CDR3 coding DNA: TGTGCCATCAGTGAGTCAGTCGAGAGCACAGATACGCAGTATTTT.